The T cell receptor beta chain described here comes from a study of cytomegalovirus exposure and HLA in healthy donors. Between the trimmed V and J ends, which lost 5 bases and 2 bases, there was a span of 11 bases. In germline, CDR1 is SGHVS, CDR2 FQNEAQ. The CDR3 runs to 14 residues. Vbeta (60) and Jbeta (13) primers were used in the PCR. The data were produced by immunoSEQ multiplex PCR, yet TCRdb's version contains in-frame clones alone and is incomplete. The sample lists roughly 120,000 clones, 65% to 80% occurring once. Material: PBMCs. This TCR was recovered from a human donor in good health. The rearrangement uses TRBV7-8 and TRBJ2-3, with D perhaps TRBD2 (6 bases). The CDR3 sequence: CASSPRRATDTQYF. CDR3 sequence (DNA): TGTGCCAGCAGCCCGAGGAGGGCCACAGATACGCAGTATTTT.